Given below is one T cell receptor (beta chain) in context. This clonotype was counted ten times or more. Its antigen is not yet known. Base qualities are not at hand, and no much larger clone is one base apart. Synovial fluid samples were matched to blood samples from the same ankylosing spondylitis patients. These data come from a study of CD8 T cells in ankylosing spondylitis (TCRdb year 2017). Broadly, across the study: The study set out to find disease-linked TCR variants by profiling T cell receptor beta repertoires in ankylosing spondylitis patients and healthy donors. Peripheral blood samples were taken, and synovial fluid was additionally collected from ankylosing spondylitis patients. The full study cohort comprised 25 or so ankylosing spondylitis patients and 85 to 120 healthy donors.

Sequencing relied on an Illumina HiSeq 2500. TCR beta libraries were prepared by quantitative 5'-RACE with molecular barcodes. Under the source paper's analysis protocol: To identify disease-linked TCR variants, a new computational method was used, one built on a probabilistic model of VDJ rearrangement. TCRdb's own reprocessing of the public reads used fastp at Q25 and MiXCR and kept productive beta chains. Every distinct CDR3 protein forms one entry, paired with its most common genes and DNA. The V and J calls here are based on TCRdb, not the publication. This sample is represented by 150,000 or so distinct CDR3 sequences; approximately 32% of them were singletons. 6% of the sample is held by the ten biggest clonotypes. V is trimmed back by 8 bases and J by 5 bases, and the junction contains 12 bases that no gene match accounts for. CDR1 and CDR2 (SNHLY, FYNNEI) derive from the germline V gene. Inclusive of the bounding cysteine and phenylalanine, the CDR3 is 15 residues long. Just CDR3 DNA is preserved here, 45 bases in frame from base 1.

On the study overall, not on this receptor specifically: Some of the motif variants had been reported before in the synovial fluid and blood of reactive arthritis patients, a finding that suggests common disease-initiation mechanisms. The disease-linked clones showed a CD8+ phenotype and occurred at relatively low frequencies in peripheral blood. Significant enrichment of the disease-linked clones was reported in matched synovial fluid samples from ankylosing spondylitis patients. A TCR beta motif made up of seven or eight highly homologous amino acid variants appeared to be characteristic of blood from ankylosing spondylitis patients.

The sequence links TRBV2 to TRBJ2-3, and 8 junction bases match TRBD2. The sample taken for sequencing was synovial fluid, either unsorted or a sorted T cell fraction (not recorded which). This TCR derives from a male donor with ankylosing spondylitis. The nucleotides read TGTGCCAGCCGGGGTTGGAGCGGGAGTGAAGATACGCAGTATTTT. This codes for CASRGWSGSEDTQYF.